Listed below are T cell receptor gamma chains from one sample, sequenced in a study of gamma-delta T cells after stem cell transplantation. TCRdb re-identified clones in the RT-PCR reads via CATT. The sample has some 1,500 gamma-chain clones, approximately 18% seen once; the top ten hold 7.1%. The sequenced sample was gamma-delta T cells. The receptor set was obtained from a human donor. It is not recorded whose cells these are; they may come from a transplant donor. The CDR3 runs from the conserved cysteine through the conserved F or W.

TRGJ1/TRGJ2 | TRGV2 | CATWEGYGYKKLF
TRGJ1/TRGJ2 | TRGV2 | CATWDGRNYYKKLF
TRGJP2 | TRGV8 | CATWDVSSDWIKTF
TRGJP | TRGV9 | CALWRGQELGKKIKVF
TRGJ1/TRGJ2 | TRGV5 | CATWNRPVDYKKLF
TRGJ1/TRGJ2 | TRGV3 | CATWDRRTKLF
TRGJ1/TRGJ2 | TRGV5 | CATRDYYKKLF
TRGJ1/TRGJ2 | TRGV4 | CATWDGFDYYKKLF
TRGJ1/TRGJ2 | TRGV9 | CALWEVPIKKLF
TRGJ1/TRGJ2 | TRGV2 | CATRDGPYYKKLF
TRGJP2 | TRGV2 | CATWDGHGDWIKTF
TRGJ1/TRGJ2 | TRGV3 | CATWDRLNYKKLF
TRGJ1/TRGJ2 | TRGV4 | CATWDLWGGYKKLF
TRGJ1/TRGJ2 | TRGV4 | CATWDYKKLF
TRGJ1/TRGJ2 | TRGV4 | CATWDGSAWYYKKLF
TRGJP | TRGV9 | CALWEVPPQELGKKIKVF
TRGJ1/TRGJ2 | TRGV3 | CATWDQYYKKLF
TRGJP | TRGV9 | CALWEVPQELGKKIKVF
TRGJ1/TRGJ2 | TRGV4 | CATWDTYDYKKLF
TRGJ1/TRGJ2 | TRGV4 | CATWDDVKLF
TRGJ1/TRGJ2 | TRGV5 | CATWDRRDYKKLF
TRGJP | TRGV3 | CATWAHARELGKKIKVF
TRGJ1/TRGJ2 | TRGV4 | CATWDALYYKKLF
TRGJ1/TRGJ2 | TRGV2 | CATWDEKYYKKLF
TRGJ1/TRGJ2 | TRGV2 | CATWDGPVYYKKLF
TRGJ1/TRGJ2 | TRGV4 | CATWDSKVGKLF
TRGJ1/TRGJ2 | TRGV5 | CATWDRGNYYKKLF
TRGJ1/TRGJ2 | TRGV9 | CALWEVGTRSYYKKLF
TRGJ1/TRGJ2 | TRGV8 | CATWDRPENYYKKLF
TRGJP2 | TRGV4 | CATWERISGSDWIKTF
TRGJ1/TRGJ2 | TRGV9 | CALWESPGGYKKLF
TRGJ1/TRGJ2 | TRGV4 | CATWILDYKKLF
TRGJ1/TRGJ2 | TRGV3 | CATWDRLAKKLF
TRGJ1/TRGJ2 | TRGV9 | CALWERCKKLF
TRGJ1/TRGJ2 | TRGV4 | CATWDGPKKLF
TRGJP1 | TRGV2 | CATWDGCTGWFKIF
TRGJ1/TRGJ2 | TRGV8 | CATWDRLVKLF
TRGJ1/TRGJ2 | TRGV5 | CATWDWYKNLF
TRGJ1/TRGJ2 | TRGV9 | CALWEVRSVYKKLF
TRGJ1/TRGJ2 | TRGV3 | CATWDSSDKKLF
TRGJ1/TRGJ2 | TRGV8 | CATWDRTYKKLF
TRGJP1 | TRGV9 | CALWETTGWFKIF
TRGJ1/TRGJ2 | TRGV4 | CATWDGDYKRLF
TRGJP | TRGV9 | CALWEVHMELGKKIKVF
TRGJ1/TRGJ2 | TRGV3 | CATWDSPNYYKKLF
TRGJ1/TRGJ2 | TRGV4 | CATWADKKLF
TRGJ1/TRGJ2 | TRGV8 | CATWDRLMKLF
TRGJ1/TRGJ2 | TRGV2 | CATWDGVYYKKLF
TRGJ1/TRGJ2 | TRGV5 | CATWDTPPNYYKKLF
TRGJ1/TRGJ2 | TRGV9 | CALWEVQRYKKLF
TRGJ1/TRGJ2 | TRGV3 | CATWDTSHYKKLF
TRGJ1/TRGJ2 | TRGV4 | CATWDGHYKKLF
TRGJ1/TRGJ2 | TRGV4 | CATWDDPNYYKKLF